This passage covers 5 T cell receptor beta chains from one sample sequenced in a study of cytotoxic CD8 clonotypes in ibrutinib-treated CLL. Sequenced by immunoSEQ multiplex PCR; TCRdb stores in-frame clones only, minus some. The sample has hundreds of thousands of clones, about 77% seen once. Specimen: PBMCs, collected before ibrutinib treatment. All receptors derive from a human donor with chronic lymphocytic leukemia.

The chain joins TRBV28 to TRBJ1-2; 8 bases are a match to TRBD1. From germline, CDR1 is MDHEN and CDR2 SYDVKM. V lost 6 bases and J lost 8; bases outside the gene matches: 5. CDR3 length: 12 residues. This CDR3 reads CASSRGQGGYTF. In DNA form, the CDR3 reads TGTGCCAGCAGCCGAGGACAGGGCGGCTACACCTTC.

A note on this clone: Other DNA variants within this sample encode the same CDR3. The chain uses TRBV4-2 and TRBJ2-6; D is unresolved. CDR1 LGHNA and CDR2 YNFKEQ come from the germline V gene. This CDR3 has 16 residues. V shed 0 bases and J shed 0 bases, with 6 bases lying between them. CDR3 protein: CASSQDLGSGANVLTF. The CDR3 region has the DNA TGTGCCAGCAGCCAAGATCTTGGCTCTGGGGCCAACGTCCTGACTTTC.

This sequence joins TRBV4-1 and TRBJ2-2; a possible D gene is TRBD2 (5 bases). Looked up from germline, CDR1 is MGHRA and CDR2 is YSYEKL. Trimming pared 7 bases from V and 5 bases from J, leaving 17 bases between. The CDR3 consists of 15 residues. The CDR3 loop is CASKVWRSGTGELFF. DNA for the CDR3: TGCGCCAGCAAGGTGTGGCGGAGCGGAACCGGGGAGCTGTTTTTT.

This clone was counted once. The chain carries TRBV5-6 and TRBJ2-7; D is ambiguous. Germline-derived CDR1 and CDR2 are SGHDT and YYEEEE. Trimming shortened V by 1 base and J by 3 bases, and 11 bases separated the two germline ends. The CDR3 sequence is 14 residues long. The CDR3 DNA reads TGTGCCAGCAGCTTGTCCTTGACTCTCTACGAGCAGTACTTC. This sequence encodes CASSLSLTLYEQYF.

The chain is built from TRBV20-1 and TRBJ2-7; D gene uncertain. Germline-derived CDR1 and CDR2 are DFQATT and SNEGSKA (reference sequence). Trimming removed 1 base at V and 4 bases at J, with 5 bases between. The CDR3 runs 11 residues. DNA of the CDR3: TGCAGTGCTAGAGTCAGATACGAGCAGTACTTC. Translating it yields CSARVRYEQYF.